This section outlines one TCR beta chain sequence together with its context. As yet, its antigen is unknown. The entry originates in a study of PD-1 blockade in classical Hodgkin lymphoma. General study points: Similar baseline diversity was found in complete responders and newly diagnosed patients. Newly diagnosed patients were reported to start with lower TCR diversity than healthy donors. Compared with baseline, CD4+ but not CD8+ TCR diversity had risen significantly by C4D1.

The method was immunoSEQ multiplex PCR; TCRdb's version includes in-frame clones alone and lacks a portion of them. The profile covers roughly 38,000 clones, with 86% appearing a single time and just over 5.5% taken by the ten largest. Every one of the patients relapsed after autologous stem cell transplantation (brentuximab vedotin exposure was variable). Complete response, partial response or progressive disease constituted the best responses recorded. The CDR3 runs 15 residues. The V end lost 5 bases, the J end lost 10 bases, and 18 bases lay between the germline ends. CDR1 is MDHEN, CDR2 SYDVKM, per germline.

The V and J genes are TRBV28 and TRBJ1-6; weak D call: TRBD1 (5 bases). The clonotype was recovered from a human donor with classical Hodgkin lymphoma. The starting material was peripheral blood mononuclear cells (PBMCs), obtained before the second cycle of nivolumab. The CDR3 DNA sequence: TGTGCCAGCAGTGATTTTCAGGGCCAGGGCTCACCCCTCCACTTT. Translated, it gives CASSDFQGQGSPLHF. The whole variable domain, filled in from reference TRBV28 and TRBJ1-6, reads DVKVTQSSRYLVKRTGEKVFLECVQDMDHENMFWYRQDPGLGLRLIYFSYDVKMKEKGDIPEGYSVSREKKERFSLILESASTNQTSMYLCASSDFQGQGSPLHFGNGTRLTVT.